The subject of this entry is one T cell receptor (beta chain). Antigen unknown. This specimen comes from a study of T cell responses to AZD1222 COVID-19 vaccine. Study-level background: Pooling was applied to second doses at about 4 or about 12 weeks.

The study's findings and limits: Donors were largely white British and mainly female; clonal diversity was possibly underestimated. Dominant CD4 TCR responses targeted spike regions 160-218 and 743-854. Researchers took repertoire samples only after the peak T cell response had come.

Repertoires were generated with immunoSEQ multiplex PCR, while TCRdb's copy carries only in-frame clones and drops some. The sample yields 85,000 to 90,000 clones, roughly 88% seen once. The CDR3 sequence is 16 residues long. Per the germline V gene, CDR1 is GTSNPN and CDR2 is SVGIG (reference sequence). V lost 0 bases and J lost 9; bases outside the gene matches: 10. This TCR was recovered from an adult in good health. Sequences were derived from peripheral blood, sampled on day 0 of AZD1222 vaccination. The chain links TRBV30 to TRBJ2-1, with 11 bases matching TRBD1. In DNA, the CDR3 is TGTGCCTGGAGTGTACCAAAGGGACAGGGGGATGGTGAGCAGTTCTTC. It yields the protein CAWSVPKGQGDGEQFF.